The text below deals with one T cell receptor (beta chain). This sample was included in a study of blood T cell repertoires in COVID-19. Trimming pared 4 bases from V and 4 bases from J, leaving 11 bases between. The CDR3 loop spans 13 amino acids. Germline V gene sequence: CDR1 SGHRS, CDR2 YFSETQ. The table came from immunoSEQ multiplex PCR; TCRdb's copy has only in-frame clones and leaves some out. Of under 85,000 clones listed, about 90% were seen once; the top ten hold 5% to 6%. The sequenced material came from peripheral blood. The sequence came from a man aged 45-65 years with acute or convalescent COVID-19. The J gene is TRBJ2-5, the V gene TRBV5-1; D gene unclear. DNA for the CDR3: TGCGCCAGCAGCGCAACCTCGGGAGAGACCCAGTACTTC. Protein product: CASSATSGETQYF.